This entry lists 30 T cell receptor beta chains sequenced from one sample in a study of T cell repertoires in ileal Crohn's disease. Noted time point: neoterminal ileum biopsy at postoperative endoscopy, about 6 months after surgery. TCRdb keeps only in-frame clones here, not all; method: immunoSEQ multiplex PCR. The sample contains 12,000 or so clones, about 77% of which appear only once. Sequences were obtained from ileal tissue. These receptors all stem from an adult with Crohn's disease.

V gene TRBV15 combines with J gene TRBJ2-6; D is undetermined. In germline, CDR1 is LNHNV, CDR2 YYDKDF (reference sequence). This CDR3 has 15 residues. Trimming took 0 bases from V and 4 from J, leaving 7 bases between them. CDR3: CATSRDSTGANVLTF. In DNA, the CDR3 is TGTGCCACCAGCAGAGATAGCACGGGGGCCAACGTCCTGACTTTC.

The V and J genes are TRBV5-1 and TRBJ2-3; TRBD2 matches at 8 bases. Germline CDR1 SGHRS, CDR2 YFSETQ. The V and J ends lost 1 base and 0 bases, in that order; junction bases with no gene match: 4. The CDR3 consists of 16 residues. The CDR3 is CASSLTSGVSTDTQYF. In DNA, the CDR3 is TGCGCCAGCAGCTTGACTAGCGGAGTTAGCACAGATACGCAGTATTTT.

The CDR3, as DNA: TGCAGCGTTGCCTCCCTAGCGGGGAACACAGATACGCAGTATTTT. It yields the protein CSVASLAGNTDTQYF. The chain couples TRBV29-1 to TRBJ2-3, with 9 bases that match TRBD2. CDR1 is SQVTM and CDR2 is ANQGSEA in the germline V gene. This CDR3 spans 15 amino acids. J was trimmed by 2 bases and V by 4 bases; bases with no gene match: 7.

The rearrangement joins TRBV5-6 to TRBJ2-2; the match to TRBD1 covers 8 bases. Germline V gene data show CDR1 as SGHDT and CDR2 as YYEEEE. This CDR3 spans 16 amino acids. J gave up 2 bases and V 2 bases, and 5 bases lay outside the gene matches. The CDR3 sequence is CASSFTGTGNTGELFF. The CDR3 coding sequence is TGTGCCAGCAGCTTCACCGGGACAGGCAACACCGGGGAGCTGTTTTTT.

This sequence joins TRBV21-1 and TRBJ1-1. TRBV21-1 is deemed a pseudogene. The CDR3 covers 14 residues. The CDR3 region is CASSLPGESTEAFF. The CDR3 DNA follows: TGTGCCAGCAGCTTGCCCGGGGAGAGCACTGAAGCTTTCTTT.

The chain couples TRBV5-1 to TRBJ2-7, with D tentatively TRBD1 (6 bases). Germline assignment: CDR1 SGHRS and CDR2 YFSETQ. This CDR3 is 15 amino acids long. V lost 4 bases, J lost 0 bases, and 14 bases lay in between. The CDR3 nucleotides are TGCGCCAGCAGCATCGGGACATCGAGCTCCTACGAGCAGTACTTC. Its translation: CASSIGTSSSYEQYF.

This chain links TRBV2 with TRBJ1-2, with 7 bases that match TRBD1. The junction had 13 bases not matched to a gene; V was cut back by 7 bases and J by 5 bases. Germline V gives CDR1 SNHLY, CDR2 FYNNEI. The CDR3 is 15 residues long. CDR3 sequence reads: CASKVRAGGGYGYTF. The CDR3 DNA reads TGTGCCAGCAAAGTCCGGGCAGGGGGAGGTTATGGCTACACCTTC.

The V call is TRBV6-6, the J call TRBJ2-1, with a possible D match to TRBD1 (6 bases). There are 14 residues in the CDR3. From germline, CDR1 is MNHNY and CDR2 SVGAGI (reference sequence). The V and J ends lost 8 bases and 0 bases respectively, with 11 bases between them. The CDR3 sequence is CASRDTSSYNEQFF. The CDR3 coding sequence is TGTGCCAGCCGGGACACCAGCTCCTACAATGAGCAGTTCTTC.

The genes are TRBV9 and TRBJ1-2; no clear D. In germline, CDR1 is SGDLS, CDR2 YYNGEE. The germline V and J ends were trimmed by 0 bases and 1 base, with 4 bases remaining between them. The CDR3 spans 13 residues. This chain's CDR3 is CASSVAGNYGYTF. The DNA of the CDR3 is TGTGCCAGCAGCGTAGCCGGTAACTATGGCTACACCTTC.

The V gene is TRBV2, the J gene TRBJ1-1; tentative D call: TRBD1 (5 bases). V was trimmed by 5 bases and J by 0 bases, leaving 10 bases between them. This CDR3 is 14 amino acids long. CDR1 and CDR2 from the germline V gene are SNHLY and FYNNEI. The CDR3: CASSPQALNTEAFF. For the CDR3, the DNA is TGTGCCAGCAGTCCACAGGCCCTGAACACTGAAGCTTTCTTT.

The CDR3 is CASSFLWPLANEQFF. The CDR3 region has the DNA TGTGCCAGCAGCTTCCTTTGGCCCCTGGCCAATGAGCAGTTCTTC. This chain connects TRBV13 to TRBJ2-1; D unclear. CDR1 and CDR2 from the germline V gene are PRHDT and FYEKMQ (reference sequence). The CDR3 extends over 15 amino acids. The V end lost 3 bases, the J end lost 6 bases, and 15 bases lay between the germline ends.

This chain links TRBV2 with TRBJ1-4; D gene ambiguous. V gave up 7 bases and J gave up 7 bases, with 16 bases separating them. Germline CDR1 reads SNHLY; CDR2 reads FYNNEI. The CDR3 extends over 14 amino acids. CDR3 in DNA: TGTGCCAGCACGATTAATAGGGAGGGTGAAAAACTGTTTTTT. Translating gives CASTINREGEKLFF.

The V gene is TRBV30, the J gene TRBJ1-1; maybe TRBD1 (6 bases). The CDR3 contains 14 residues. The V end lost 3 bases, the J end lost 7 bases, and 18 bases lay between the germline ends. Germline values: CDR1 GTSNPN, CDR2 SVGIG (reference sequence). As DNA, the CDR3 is TGTGCCTGGAGGGCTCAGGGCGCAGGGGTTGAAGCTTTCTTT. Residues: CAWRAQGAGVEAFF.

For the CDR3, the DNA is TGTGCCAGTAGTATGGGCTTACAAGAGACCCAGTACTTC. Its translation is CASSMGLQETQYF. The chain uses TRBV19 and TRBJ2-5; unclear D gene. The CDR3 has 13 residues. The V gene lost 3 bases and the J gene lost 2 bases, with 7 bases spanning the gap. Germline V gives CDR1 LNHDA, CDR2 SQIVND (reference sequence).

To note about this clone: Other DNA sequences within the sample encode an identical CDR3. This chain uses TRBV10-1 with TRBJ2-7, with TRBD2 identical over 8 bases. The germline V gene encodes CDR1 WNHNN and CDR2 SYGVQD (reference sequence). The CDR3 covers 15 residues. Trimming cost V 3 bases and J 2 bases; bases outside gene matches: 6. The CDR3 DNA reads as TGCGCCAGCAGTGAAGGCCTAGCGGGCCCCTACGAGCAGTACTTC. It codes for CASSEGLAGPYEQYF.

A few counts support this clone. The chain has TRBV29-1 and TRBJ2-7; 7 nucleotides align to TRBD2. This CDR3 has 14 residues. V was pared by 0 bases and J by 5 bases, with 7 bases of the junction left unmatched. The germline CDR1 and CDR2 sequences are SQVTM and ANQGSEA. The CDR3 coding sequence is TGCAGCGTTGAAGATGGGGGGGTTGCCCACGAGCAGTACTTC. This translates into CSVEDGGVAHEQYF.

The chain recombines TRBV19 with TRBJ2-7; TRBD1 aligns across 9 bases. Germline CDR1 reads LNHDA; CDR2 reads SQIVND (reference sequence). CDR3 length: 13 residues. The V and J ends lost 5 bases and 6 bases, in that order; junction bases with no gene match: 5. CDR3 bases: TGTGCCAGTAGTCGGGGGACAGGGTTCGAGCAGTACTTC. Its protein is CASSRGTGFEQYF.

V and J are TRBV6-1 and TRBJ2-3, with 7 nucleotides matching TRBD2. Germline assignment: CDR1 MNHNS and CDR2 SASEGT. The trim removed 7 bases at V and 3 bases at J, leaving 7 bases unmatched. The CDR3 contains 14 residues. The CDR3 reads CASKGGSETDTQYF. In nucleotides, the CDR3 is TGTGCCAGCAAGGGCGGGAGTGAGACAGATACGCAGTATTTT.

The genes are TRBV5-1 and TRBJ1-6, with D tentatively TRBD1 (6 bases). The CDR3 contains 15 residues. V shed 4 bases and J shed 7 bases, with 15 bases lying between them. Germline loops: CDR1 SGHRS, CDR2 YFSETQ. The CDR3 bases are TGCGCCAGCAGCCCAAACACTGGGGGCAATTCACCCCTCCACTTT. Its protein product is CASSPNTGGNSPLHF.

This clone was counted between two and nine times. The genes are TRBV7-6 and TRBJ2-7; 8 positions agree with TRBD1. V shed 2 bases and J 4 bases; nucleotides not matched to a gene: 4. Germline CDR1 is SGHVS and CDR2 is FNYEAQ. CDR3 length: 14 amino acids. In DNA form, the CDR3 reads TGTGCCAGCAGCTTAAGTGACAGGGGATACGAGCAGTACTTC. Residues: CASSLSDRGYEQYF.

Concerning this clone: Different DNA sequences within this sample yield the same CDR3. In nucleotides, the CDR3 is TGTGCCAGCAGCCTCGGAGACAGGGCTAATGAGCAGTTCTTC. Translating gives CASSLGDRANEQFF. The chain has TRBV7-6 and TRBJ2-1; 7 nucleotides agree with TRBD1. CDR3 length: 14 residues. Germline trimming cut 5 bases from V and 7 bases from J; bases unmatched to any gene: 8. The germline gives CDR1 SGHVS, CDR2 FNYEAQ.

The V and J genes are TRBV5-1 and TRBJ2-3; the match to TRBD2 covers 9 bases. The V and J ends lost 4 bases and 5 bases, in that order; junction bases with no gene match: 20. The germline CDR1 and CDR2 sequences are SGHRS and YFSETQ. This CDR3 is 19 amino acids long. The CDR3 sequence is CASSRLAAGGPVSGDTQYF. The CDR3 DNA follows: TGCGCCAGCAGCCGTCTAGCGGCGGGAGGGCCTGTTTCGGGAGATACGCAGTATTTT.

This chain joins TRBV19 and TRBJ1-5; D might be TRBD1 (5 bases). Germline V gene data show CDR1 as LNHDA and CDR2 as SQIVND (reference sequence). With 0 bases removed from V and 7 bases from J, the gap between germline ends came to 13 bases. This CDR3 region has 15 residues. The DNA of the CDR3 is TGTGCCAGTAGTATAGATCGACAGTTCGAGCAGCCCCAGCATTTT. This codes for CASSIDRQFEQPQHF.

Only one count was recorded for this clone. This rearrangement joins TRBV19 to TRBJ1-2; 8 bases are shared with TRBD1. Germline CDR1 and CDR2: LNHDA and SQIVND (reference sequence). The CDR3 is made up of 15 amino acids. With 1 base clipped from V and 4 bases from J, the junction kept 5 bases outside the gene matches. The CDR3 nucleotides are TGTGCCAGTAGTATAGTCGGACAGGGCGGCTATGGCTACACCTTC. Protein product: CASSIVGQGGYGYTF.

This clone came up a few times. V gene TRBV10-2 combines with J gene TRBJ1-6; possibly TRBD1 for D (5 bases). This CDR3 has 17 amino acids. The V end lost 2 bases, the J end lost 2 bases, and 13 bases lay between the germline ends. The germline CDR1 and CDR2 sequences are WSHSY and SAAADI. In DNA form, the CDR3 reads TGCGCCAGCAGTGAGAGGTGGGGGGGGGCCTATAATTCACCCCTCCACTTT. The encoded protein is CASSERWGGAYNSPLHF.

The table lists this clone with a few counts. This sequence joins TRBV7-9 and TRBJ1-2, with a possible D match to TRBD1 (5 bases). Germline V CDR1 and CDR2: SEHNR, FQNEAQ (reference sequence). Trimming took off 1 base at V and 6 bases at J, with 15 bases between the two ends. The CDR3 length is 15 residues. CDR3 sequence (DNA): TGTGCCAGCAGCTTAGAAGGAGGGGCTAAGAATGGCTACACCTTC. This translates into CASSLEGGAKNGYTF.

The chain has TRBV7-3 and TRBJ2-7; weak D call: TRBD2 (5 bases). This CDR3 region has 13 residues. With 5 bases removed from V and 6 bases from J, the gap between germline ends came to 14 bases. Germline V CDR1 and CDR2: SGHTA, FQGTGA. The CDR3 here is CASSERRVSEQYF. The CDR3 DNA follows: TGTGCCAGCAGCGAAAGGCGGGTTTCCGAGCAGTACTTC.

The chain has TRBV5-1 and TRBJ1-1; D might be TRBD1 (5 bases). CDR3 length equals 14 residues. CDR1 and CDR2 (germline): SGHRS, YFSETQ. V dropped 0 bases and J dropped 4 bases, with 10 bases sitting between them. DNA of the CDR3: TGCGCCAGCAGCTTGGCCAGGGCAGCCACTGAAGCTTTCTTT. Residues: CASSLARAATEAFF.

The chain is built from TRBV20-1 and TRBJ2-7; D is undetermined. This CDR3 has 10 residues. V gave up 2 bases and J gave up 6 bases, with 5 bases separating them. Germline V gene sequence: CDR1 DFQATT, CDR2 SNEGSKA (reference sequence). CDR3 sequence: CSARSGEQYF. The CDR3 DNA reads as TGCAGTGCTAGATCGGGCGAGCAGTACTTC.

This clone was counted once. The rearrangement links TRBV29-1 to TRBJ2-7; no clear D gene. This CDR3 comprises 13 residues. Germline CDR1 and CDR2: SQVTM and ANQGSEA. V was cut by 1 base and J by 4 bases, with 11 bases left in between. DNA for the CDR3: TGCAGCGTTGAAGGCGGATTCGGTTACGAGCAGTACTTC. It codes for CSVEGGFGYEQYF.